This T cell receptor (beta chain) was identified in a study of HIV-infected children after antiretroviral therapy interruption. Study-level background: Most children had recorded EBV and CMV exposure. The study's findings and limits: Naive CD4+ CDR3 sharing between time points fell after interruption began. By the end of treatment interruption, naive CD4+ clonality (Gini) increased.

Treatment described: PENTA 11 planned treatment interruption arm or continuous ART arm. Remarks on this clonotype: Its antigen is unidentified.

The CDR3 is 14 residues long. The V gene lost 5 bases and the J gene lost 4 bases, with 15 bases spanning the gap. Germline assignment: CDR1 MNHEY and CDR2 SVGEGT. A 3' RACE protocol on RNA, with unique molecular identifiers, produced the TCR library. MiXCR, run by TCRdb on the 3' RACE reads, gives a single entry per CDR3 protein. The sample yields about 40,000 distinct CDR3 sequences, around 7% seen once. The clonotype originates from a pool of human donors with HIV. Sequenced material: CD45RA+ CD4+ T cells from PBMCs, pooled from several time points, taken from a donor given antiretroviral therapy, either interrupted or continuous. Described subset: naive CD4+ CD45RA+ CD45RO- T cells. The V and J genes are TRBV6-2 or TRBV6-3 and TRBJ2-7; tentative D call: TRBD1 (6 bases). The CDR3 protein is CASSLRTAPYEQYF. The CDR3 DNA reads TGTGCCAGCAGTCTCCGGACAGCACCTTACGAGCAGTACTTC.